The rows below give T cell receptor beta chains drawn from one sample of a study of T-cell reconstitution after alpha-beta-depleted transplantation in children. TCRdb analysed the PCR reads with MiXCR anew, one entry per CDR3 protein. The table includes 800,000 to 1,000,000 distinct CDR3 sequences, about 31% detected once. Specimen: PBMCs, mostly from graft donor cells, collected 360 days after TCRalphabeta/CD19-depleted stem cell transplant. The origin of the receptors is a boy under two years old who had a stem cell transplant for SCID, so the T cells may come from the graft donor. CDR3s include the opening cysteine and the closing phenylalanine or tryptophan.

j_call,v_call,cdr3_aa
TRBJ2-1,TRBV6-6,CASSGNGVGEQFF
TRBJ2-7,TRBV25-1,CATRSTGYPYEQYF
TRBJ2-5,TRBV4-2,CASSQLGGAGETQYF
TRBJ2-2,TRBV3-1,CASSPGDWYTGELFF
TRBJ2-1,TRBV5-1,CASTHGLAGGEQFF
TRBJ2-3,TRBV5-1,CASSRRDSKLVTDTQYF
TRBJ1-1,TRBV10-2,CASSVRLGAEAFF
TRBJ2-7,TRBV10-3,CAIRGQGFDYEQYF
TRBJ1-6,TRBV6-1,CASSPRSSPLHF
TRBJ1-2,TRBV29-1,CSVRDTYYGYTF
TRBJ1-4,TRBV11-2,CASSLTAVEKLFF
TRBJ2-7,TRBV5-8,CASSGRGPNSYEQYF
TRBJ2-5,TRBV12-3/TRBV12-4,CASSPGAGQETQYF
TRBJ2-2,TRBV14,CASSPFPTANTGELFF
TRBJ1-1,TRBV4-2,CASSQGRGPNTEAFF
TRBJ1-3,TRBV27,CASRRAGGYSGNTIYF
TRBJ2-5,TRBV20-1,CSASLMETQYF
TRBJ2-5,TRBV12-3/TRBV12-4,CASRGLAGGGTQYF
TRBJ1-1,TRBV18,CASSPPMSQPRDTEAFF
TRBJ2-1,TRBV5-5,CASSSPSGSEQFF
TRBJ1-5,TRBV27,CASSLYPDRGSYQPQHF
TRBJ2-1,TRBV7-9,CASSSPSYTSVFDEQFF
TRBJ2-7,TRBV12-3/TRBV12-4,CASSKTAQGAGYEQYF
TRBJ2-1,TRBV20-1,CSGRGQGLYNEQFF
TRBJ1-5,TRBV20-1,CSARDFLGANNQPQHF
TRBJ1-6,TRBV11-2,CASTPLRGARHNSPLHF
TRBJ1-2,TRBV6-1,CASSLRDRGQEGYTF
TRBJ2-3,TRBV20-1,CSATRDAPRTDTQYF
TRBJ2-3,TRBV9,CASSEGAGPGTDTQYF
TRBJ2-3,TRBV10-3,CAITAGDTQYF
TRBJ2-3,TRBV29-1,CSLRGRSTDTQYF
TRBJ1-2,TRBV12-3/TRBV12-4,CASRSGTDGYTF
TRBJ2-1,TRBV5-5,CASSAGLAGGRSEQFF
TRBJ1-1,TRBV2,CASTERLRNTEAFF
TRBJ1-1,TRBV12-3/TRBV12-4,CASSLFRNTEAFF
TRBJ1-1,TRBV6-2/TRBV6-3,CASSYRWVGNTEAFF
TRBJ2-2,TRBV24-1,CATGGGTQNTGELFF
TRBJ2-3,TRBV7-6,CASSLGVSLLTDTQYF
TRBJ2-1,TRBV6-2/TRBV6-3,CASSLEDRAPYNEQFF
TRBJ2-3,TRBV10-3,CAIGYRADTQYF
TRBJ1-5,TRBV5-5,CASSSGPPNQPQHF
TRBJ2-2,TRBV6-5,CASSFRSTNTGELFF
TRBJ1-5,TRBV20-1,CSASPRRDTINQPQHF
TRBJ1-2,TRBV5-1,CASSLGLRGRPLEGYTF
TRBJ2-7,TRBV27,CASSTGTVFYEQYF
TRBJ2-3,TRBV28,CASSLFRGSRTQYF
TRBJ2-3,TRBV2,CASWGRRGEPDTQYF
TRBJ1-6,TRBV7-8,CASSPVEGHLHF
TRBJ2-3,TRBV7-2,CASSLAPAARTDTQYF